The text below deals with one TCR beta chain. Antigen specificity is unknown. TCRdb independently ran MiXCR on the reads; one entry per CDR3 protein. The data hold about 740,000 distinct CDR3 sequences, with 35% observed a single time. The V end lost 10 bases, the J end lost 0 bases, and 16 bases lay between the germline ends. Per germline, CDR1 MDHEN and CDR2 SYDVKM. This CDR3 region has 14 residues. The data were obtained in a study of T cell repertoires in cytomegalovirus infection. Study-wide background: Both CMV infection and a matching HLA type were indicated by public TCR beta signatures.

Findings and caveats of the study: Accumulated public TCR beta family frequency recognized individuals carrying CMV together with the relevant HLA. HLA-C-restricted TCR beta clonotypes specific for CMV led the ex vivo response.

The origin of this receptor is a human donor in good health (CMV status not recorded). Some clones in this sample may be carry-over from other donors' samples. Sequenced: PBMCs. This chain uses TRBV28 with TRBJ2-7, with D possibly being TRBD1 or TRBD2 (5 bases each). CDR3 residues: CAIRRDPVSYEQYF. CDR3 nucleotide sequence: TGTGCCATCCGCCGGGACCCCGTCTCCTACGAGCAGTACTTC.